This TCR beta chain was retrieved from a study of blood T cell repertoires in COVID-19. About the study: The origin of the acute and convalescent COVID-19 samples was the United States, Italy and Spain. In each case, the material was cDNA or gDNA derived from T cells, B-cell-depleted T cells, or PBMCs.

Per the original data handling: Amplification from reference gene primers served as the basis for estimated nucleated cell counts. TCRdb's copy holds only in-frame clones and misses some; the assay was immunoSEQ multiplex PCR. V and J calls and clone size are copied from that table; D and trimming were computed from the DNA. The table includes over 30,000 clones, around nine tenths detected once. The germline V gene has CDR1 MNHEY and CDR2 SVGAGI. V dropped 0 bases and J dropped 7; count of bases not matched to a gene: 4. This CDR3 is 15 amino acids long. The rearrangement links TRBV6-5 to TRBJ1-5; TRBD1 matches at 9 bases. The sample comprised peripheral blood. The receptor's source is a human donor in a cohort sampled during active COVID-19. The CDR3 DNA is TGTGCCAGCAGTTACTCCTGGACAGGGGAGCAGCCCCAGCATTTT. It codes for CASSYSWTGEQPQHF.